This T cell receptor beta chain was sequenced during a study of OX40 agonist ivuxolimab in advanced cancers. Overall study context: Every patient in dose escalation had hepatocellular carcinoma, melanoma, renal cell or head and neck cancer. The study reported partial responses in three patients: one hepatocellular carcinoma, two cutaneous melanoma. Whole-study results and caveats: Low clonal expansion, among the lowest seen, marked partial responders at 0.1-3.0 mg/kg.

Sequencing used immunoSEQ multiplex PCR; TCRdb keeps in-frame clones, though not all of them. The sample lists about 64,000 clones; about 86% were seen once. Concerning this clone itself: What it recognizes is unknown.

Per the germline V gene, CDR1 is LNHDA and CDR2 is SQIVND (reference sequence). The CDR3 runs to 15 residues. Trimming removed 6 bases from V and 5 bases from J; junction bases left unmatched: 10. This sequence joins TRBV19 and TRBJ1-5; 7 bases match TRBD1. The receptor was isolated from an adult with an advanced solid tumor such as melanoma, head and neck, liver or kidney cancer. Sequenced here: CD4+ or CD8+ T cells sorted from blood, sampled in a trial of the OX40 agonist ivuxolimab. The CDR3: CASRAAGTEHQPQHF. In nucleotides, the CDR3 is TGTGCCAGTAGAGCTGCCGGGACAGAACATCAGCCCCAGCATTTT.